This TCR beta chain was observed in a study of T-cell reconstitution after alpha-beta-depleted transplantation in children. There are many counts of this clonotype. Its cognate antigen is unknown. It was with unique molecular identifiers that the TCRbeta library was prepared. TCRdb independently ran MiXCR on the PCR reads; one entry per CDR3 protein. The table records hundreds of thousands of distinct CDR3 sequences, less than 15% of them present only once. Germline V gene lookup returns CDR1 SGHRS and CDR2 YFSETQ. V was pared by 5 bases and J by 0 bases, with 3 bases of the junction left unmatched. The CDR3 is 15 residues long. Points from the study as a whole: For some patients, TCRbeta diversity was high at day 60 because of recipient T cells and thymic progenitors that survived. Reportedly, alpha-beta T cells present about two months post-transplant originated from several hundred expanded clones of graft origin. At one year after transplant, newly produced T cells mostly accounted for T-cell counts and diversity.

This clonotype was sampled from a girl aged 2 to 9 with congenital amegakaryocytic thrombocytopenia, due to receive a stem cell transplant. The sample consisted of PBMCs, taken before TCRalphabeta/CD19-depleted stem cell transplant. The chain uses TRBV5-1 and TRBJ2-7, with 12 bases identical to TRBD2. This CDR3 reads CASRAGLAGSYEQYF. The CDR3 DNA is TGCGCCAGCAGGGCGGGACTAGCGGGCTCCTACGAGCAGTACTTC.